The entry below gives a single T cell receptor beta chain sequence along with its context. This specimen belongs to a study of T cell changes during pregnancy in multiple sclerosis. TCRdb keeps only in-frame clones here, not all; method: immunoSEQ multiplex PCR. This sample has approximately 110,000 clones, with approximately 90% found just once. The CDR3 is made up of 15 amino acids. V shed 1 base and J 5 bases; nucleotides not matched to a gene: 6. The germline V gene has CDR1 SEHNR and CDR2 FQNEAQ (reference sequence). The chain links TRBV7-9 to TRBJ2-5; TRBD2 agrees at 8 bases. The source of this sequence is a female donor with multiple sclerosis, enrolled in a pregnancy study. The specimen was peripheral blood, collected after pregnancy. The CDR3 DNA is TGTGCCAGCAGCTTAGACGGGGGGGCCGGTGAGACCCAGTACTTC. Residues: CASSLDGGAGETQYF.